The clone carrying this T cell receptor beta chain was seen ten or more times. Its antigen is as yet unknown. With a J-beta primer mix and a sample-barcoded 5' primer, a second PCR ran roughly 6 to 11 cycles. Each cDNA molecule received a tag from a template-switch adaptor that had 12 random nucleotides. TCRdb re-derived calls from the 5' RACE reads in MiXCR, one entry per CDR3 protein. Of 1.5 million to 2 million distinct CDR3 sequences in the sample, approximately 28% were seen once. This sample stems from a study of blood T cells in healthy people across ages. Trimming took 0 bases from V and 8 from J; bases not matched to a gene: 5. This CDR3 is built from 15 residues. Germline CDR1 SGDLS, CDR2 YYNGEE. Study-wide results and limits: Both naive CD4+ cell counts and diversity were greater in long-lived donors than in aged donors. Naive T cell percentage showed a strong correlation with TCR beta diversity.

The chain links TRBV9 to TRBJ2-1, with 10 bases fitting TRBD2. The specimen was blood. The receptor was derived from a woman in her twenties or thirties in good health. CDR3 region: CASSVASSGSDEQFF. The CDR3 DNA follows: TGTGCCAGCAGCGTAGCTTCTAGCGGGAGTGATGAGCAGTTCTTC.